The rows below give T cell receptor beta chains drawn from one sample of a study of cytomegalovirus exposure and HLA in healthy donors. The protocol was immunoSEQ multiplex PCR, while the TCRdb copy is restricted to in-frame clones and leaves out a portion. Among over 60,000 clones listed, more than 70% were seen once. Material for sequencing was PBMCs. The origin of the receptors is a woman in her twenties or thirties in good health and CMV-seronegative. Both conserved end residues are part of each CDR3. A D gene is named only where the DNA matches it firmly. The size entry is marked missing in some rows and otherwise reads once, few, many or a size class.

j_gene	v_gene	len	d_gene	abundance	CDR3nt	CDR3aa
TRBJ2-1	TRBV6-5	15	TRBD1	.	TGTGCCAGCAGTTCCGGGACAGGGGACTACAATGAGCAGTTCTTC	CASSSGTGDYNEQFF
TRBJ2-6	TRBV2	16	.	.	TGTGCCAGCAGCCTCTTTGACAGCTCTGGGGCCAACGTCCTGACTTTC	CASSLFDSSGANVLTF
TRBJ2-3	TRBV6-4	17	.	.	TGTGCCAGCAGTGCCCCACCACTAATGGGTTTCACAGATACGCAGTATTTT	CASSAPPLMGFTDTQYF
TRBJ1-4	TRBV7-9	17	TRBD1	.	TGTGCCAGCAGCTCACCCCCAGAGGACAGGGGTGATGAAAAACTGTTTTTT	CASSSPPEDRGDEKLFF
TRBJ1-4	TRBV2	14	.	.	TGTGCCACGACCTCGGGGGAACGTTATGAAAAACTGTTTTTT	CATTSGERYEKLFF
TRBJ2-7	TRBV5-1	15	TRBD1	.	TGCGCCAGCAGCTTAGGACAGGCGTTCTTGTACGAGCAGTACTTC	CASSLGQAFLYEQYF
TRBJ2-3	TRBV5-1	13	.	.	TGCGCCAGCAGCATTGGGCGCACAGATACGCAGTATTTT	CASSIGRTDTQYF
TRBJ2-7	TRBV5-1	14	TRBD1	.	TGCGCCAGCAGCTTGGAGGGACAGGGAATCGAGCAGTACTTC	CASSLEGQGIEQYF
TRBJ2-1	TRBV9	17	TRBD2	.	TGTGCCAGCAGCGTAGTGGCTAGCGGGAGTCCGGACAATGAGCAGTTCTTC	CASSVVASGSPDNEQFF
TRBJ2-2	TRBV7-9	16	TRBD2	.	TGTGCCAGCAGCTCCGGGACTAGCGGGACCACCGGGGAGCTGTTTTTT	CASSSGTSGTTGELFF
TRBJ2-2	TRBV6-1	14	.	.	TGTGCCAGCAGTACAGAGCTTTTCTCAGGGGAGCTGTTTTTT	CASSTELFSGELFF
TRBJ1-5	TRBV28	16	TRBD1	.	TGTGCCAGCAGTGCGCCGGGACAGGGTAAGGTAGAACCCCAGCATTTT	CASSAPGQGKVEPQHF
TRBJ1-1	TRBV5-5	14	.	.	TGTGCCAGCAGCTTGAGGCAGGTTAACACTGAAGCTTTCTTT	CASSLRQVNTEAFF
TRBJ2-5	TRBV18	14	.	.	TGTGCCAGCTCACCTCAGGGAATCGGGGAGACCCAGTACTTC	CASSPQGIGETQYF
TRBJ2-1	TRBV7-9	17	.	.	TGTGCCAGCAGCTTTCGTAAAGCTTTGAGCTCCTACAATGAGCAGTTCTTC	CASSFRKALSSYNEQFF
TRBJ2-5	TRBV14	16	TRBD2	.	TGTGCCAGCAGCCAGGCGCTAGCGGGAGGAGGAGAGACCCAGTACTTC	CASSQALAGGGETQYF
TRBJ2-7	TRBV5-4	16	TRBD1	.	TGTGCCAGCAGCTCCCGGGACAGGGGTACAGAGTACGAGCAGTACTTC	CASSSRDRGTEYEQYF
TRBJ2-7	TRBV27	14	.	.	TGTGCCAGCAGTTTACGGGTCGGGAAAGGCGAGCAGTACTTC	CASSLRVGKGEQYF
TRBJ2-5	TRBV7-3	16	TRBD2	.	TGTGCCAGCAGCTTAGGGAGCGGGGGGTACCAAGAGACCCAGTACTTC	CASSLGSGGYQETQYF
TRBJ1-2	TRBV19	14	.	few	TGTGCCAGTTGCAAAGAGGAGGCGGCATACGGCTACACCTTC	CASCKEEAAYGYTF
TRBJ2-2	TRBV25-1	18	TRBD2	.	TGTGCCAGCAGTGAAGGGACTAGCGGGGCCCCGAACACCGGGGAGCTGTTTTTT	CASSEGTSGAPNTGELFF
TRBJ1-5	TRBV7-9	14	TRBD1	.	TGTGCCAGCAGCGATGGACAGGGGAAGCAGCCCCAGCATTTT	CASSDGQGKQPQHF
TRBJ2-1	TRBV6-5	12	.	.	TGTGCCAGCAGTTACCGAGGACTTGAGCAGTTCTTC	CASSYRGLEQFF
TRBJ2-7	TRBV28	15	TRBD2	.	TGTGCCAGCAGTAGCGCGGGGGAGGGCGTGGGCGAGCAGTACTTC	CASSSAGEGVGEQYF
TRBJ1-2	TRBV6-1	13	.	once	TGTGCCAGCAGTGAATGGGGGGGGGATGGCTACACCTTC	CASSEWGGDGYTF
TRBJ2-7	TRBV4-2	13	.	.	TGTGCCAGCAGCCAAGATTATCCCCCCGAGCAGTACTTC	CASSQDYPPEQYF
TRBJ1-4	TRBV6-5	15	TRBD1	.	TGTGCCAGCAGTGCACAGGGGGCACCTAATGAAAAACTGTTTTTT	CASSAQGAPNEKLFF
TRBJ2-2	TRBV5-6	17	TRBD1	once	TGTGCCAGCAGCCCGGGGACAGGGCCCTCGCTCACCGGGGAGCTGTTTTTT	CASSPGTGPSLTGELFF
TRBJ2-3	TRBV25-1	17	TRBD2	.	TGTGCCAGCAGTCCCCGGACTAGCGGGGATAGCACAGATACGCAGTATTTT	CASSPRTSGDSTDTQYF
TRBJ2-3	TRBV29-1	16	TRBD2	.	TGCAGCGTGCAACTTCTAGCGGGGGCTAGCACAGATACGCAGTATTTT	CSVQLLAGASTDTQYF
TRBJ1-2	TRBV11-2	15	TRBD1	.	TGTGCCAGCAGCCCCTCGACAGGGGTTAACTATGGCTACACCTTC	CASSPSTGVNYGYTF
TRBJ2-6	TRBV25-1	15	.	.	TGTGCCAGCAGTGAAAAACATTCTGGGGCCAACGTCCCGACTTTC	CASSEKHSGANVPTF
TRBJ1-3	TRBV7-9	14	.	once	TGTGCCAGCCATGAAGGGGCTTCGGGAAACACCATATATTTT	CASHEGASGNTIYF
TRBJ2-1	TRBV7-2	15	.	.	TGTGCCAGCAGCACTCACAGGCCGCCCTACAATGAGCAGTTCTTC	CASSTHRPPYNEQFF
TRBJ2-3	TRBV4-1	20	TRBD2	few	TGCGCCAGCAGCCAAGATCCAGGACGCCAAGGCGGGAGGGCCACAGATACGCAGTATTTT	CASSQDPGRQGGRATDTQYF
TRBJ2-4	TRBV7-2	14	TRBD1	.	TGTGCCAGCAGTCGACAGGGGGCGACGAACATTCAGTACTTC	CASSRQGATNIQYF
TRBJ1-1	TRBV5-8	15	.	few	TGTGCCAGCAGCTTGGCTGCCTCCAGGAACACTGAAGCTTTCTTT	CASSLAASRNTEAFF
TRBJ1-1	TRBV18	14	.	.	TGTGCCAGCTCACCAAGCGTCCATGACACTGAAGCTTTCTTT	CASSPSVHDTEAFF
TRBJ1-5	TRBV19	15	.	.	TGTGCCAGTAGTATGGGGGGTTTTGGCAATCAGCCCCAGCATTTT	CASSMGGFGNQPQHF
TRBJ2-5	TRBV11-2	15	TRBD1	.	TGTGCCAGCAGCCTCACCGGGACAGTGCAAGAGACCCAGTACTTC	CASSLTGTVQETQYF
TRBJ2-7	TRBV9	13	.	once	TGTGCCAGCAGCGTAGATCTGGGCCCCGAGCAGTACTTC	CASSVDLGPEQYF
TRBJ2-5	TRBV18	16	TRBD2	.	TGTGCCAGCTCACCATGGCTGGCGGGAGGTCAAGAGACCCAGTACTTC	CASSPWLAGGQETQYF
TRBJ1-4	TRBV6-1	14	.	.	TGTGCCAGCAGTGATGACCCAAGCAGGGAAAAACTGTTTTTT	CASSDDPSREKLFF
TRBJ1-6	TRBV4-1	16	TRBD1	.	TGCGCCAGCAGCCCAGGGACAGGGGATTATAATTCACCCCTCCACTTT	CASSPGTGDYNSPLHF
TRBJ1-2	TRBV19	14	.	few	TGTGCTAGTAGTAAAGAAAAGGCGGCCTACGGCTACACCTTC	CASSKEKAAYGYTF
TRBJ1-2	TRBV27	15	TRBD1	.	TGTGCCAGCAGTTTCGCGACAGGGTCTAACTATGGCTACACCTTC	CASSFATGSNYGYTF
TRBJ2-5	TRBV7-6	15	TRBD2	.	TGTGCCAGCAGCCAAAGGACTAGCGGGGGCGGTTCCCAGTACTTC	CASSQRTSGGGSQYF
TRBJ2-1	TRBV7-6	13	TRBD2	.	TGTGCCAGCTCCGGACTAGCGGGAGAAGAGCAGTTCTTC	CASSGLAGEEQFF
TRBJ1-3	TRBV2	15	TRBD1	.	TGTGCCAGCAGTCTACAGGGGGCAACTGGAAACACCATATATTTT	CASSLQGATGNTIYF
TRBJ1-1	TRBV19	16	.	.	TGTGCCAGTAGTATAGAGGGAGGGAACCTGAACACTGAAGCTTTCTTT	CASSIEGGNLNTEAFF
TRBJ2-3	TRBV5-1	14	.	.	TGCGCCAGCAGCTTGGAGGGGAGCACAGATACGCAGTATTTT	CASSLEGSTDTQYF
TRBJ1-1	TRBV30	12	.	.	TGTGCCTGGATTTCCAGTTATTGCGAAGCTTTCTTT	CAWISSYCEAFF
TRBJ2-1	TRBV5-1	15	TRBD2	.	TGCGCCAGCAGCGAACTAGCGAGCTCCTACAATGAGCAGTTCTTC	CASSELASSYNEQFF